This entry features one TCR beta chain sequence. Its specificity is not known. One entry per CDR3 protein, without DNA, is what TCRdb gives after re-calling the 5' RACE reads. The table for this sample gives roughly 150,000 distinct CDR3 sequences. These data originate in a study of T cells expressing NK-cell markers. As for the study in general: Sorted CD3+CD56+NKG2C+, CD3+CD56+NKG2C- and CD3+CD56-NKG2C+ T cells provided the TCR beta repertoires. Study-level points and caveats: Several of the donors also had these clonotypes leading their CD3+CD56-NKG2C+ fraction.

Sequencing used blood T cells: a sorted CD56 or NKG2C T cell subset, CD4+ or CD8+ T cells, or bulk PBMC T cells (not recorded which). This sequence originates from a man aged 18-75 years in good health.

CDR3: CASSQASKQETQYF. The rearrangement links TRBV3-1 to TRBJ2-5; TCRdb reports TRBD2, a call that lacks DNA to check it against. Per the germline V gene, CDR1 is LGHDT and CDR2 is YNNKEL (reference sequence). The CDR3 totals 14 residues.